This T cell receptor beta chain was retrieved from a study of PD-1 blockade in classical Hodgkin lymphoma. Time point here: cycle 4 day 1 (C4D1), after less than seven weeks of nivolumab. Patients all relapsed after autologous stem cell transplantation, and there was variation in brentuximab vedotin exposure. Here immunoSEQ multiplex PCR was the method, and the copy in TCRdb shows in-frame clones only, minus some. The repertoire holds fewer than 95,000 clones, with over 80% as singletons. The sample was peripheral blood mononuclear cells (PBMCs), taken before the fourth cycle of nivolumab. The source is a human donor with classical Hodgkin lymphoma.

The CDR3 sequence is CASSQDPALFTQAFF. DNA of the CDR3: TGTGCCAGCAGCCAAGATCCGGCCTTATTTACTCAAGCTTTCTTT. The chain is built from TRBV14 and TRBJ1-1; D uncertain. From germline, CDR1 is SGHDN and CDR2 FVKESK. The CDR3 is made up of 15 amino acids. V was pared by 0 bases and J by 9 bases, with 17 bases between.